This T cell receptor beta chain was retrieved from a study of blood T cell repertoires in COVID-19 (dated by TCRdb to 2018 to 2020). For context, the study as a whole: Samples covering the acute and convalescent phases of COVID-19 were provided by collaborators in the United States, Italy and Spain. The prospective study material was composed of cDNA or gDNA derived from T cells, B-cell-depleted T cells, or PBMCs. Subjects who had been exposed to COVID-19, were actively infected with it, or had recovered from it provided the deeply sampled blood TCRbeta repertoires that made up the dataset. A freely available public database, intended as a resource for researchers studying the immune response to SARS-CoV-2, is where the repertoires were released. The samples were drawn from two sources: the first 160 participants of the ongoing ImmuneRACE study, and approximately 1,300 subjects contributed by 6 global collaborators. A de-identified subject ID, COVID-19 status, age in years and sex were almost always included in the sample metadata. Where available, HLA class I and class II types were obtained from metadata supplied by the sample provider rather than from assay-based typing. What the research found in general, with its limitations: The amount of clinical and demographic metadata varied by source and participant and was provided uncurated.

With respect to this clone: Its specific antigen is unknown. No qualities accompany the bases; no much larger clone lies one base away.

TCRbeta CDR3 regions were amplified from genomic DNA by means of the immunoSEQ Assay, a bias-controlled multiplex PCR. The study's own analysis went as follows. The number of nucleated cells in each sample was estimated by amplification of reference gene primers within the assay. To quantify the absolute abundance of each unique TCRbeta CDR3 rearrangement, sequence reads were collapsed and filtered. For each sample, productive Simpson clonality was calculated as the square root of Simpson's diversity index across productive rearrangements. This is the immuneACCESS table as TCRdb keeps it, with only in-frame sequences that have V and J called. A part of the clones is gone; compared with another copy, unresolved V genes explain less than half, and the rest is unexplained. The V and J calls and clone size come from that table; D and trimming were worked out from the DNA. Within this sample are around 100,000 clones, with approximately 90% of them counted one time only. The biggest ten clones account for 4% to 6% of the sample.

Each collaborating institution followed its own protocols to collect whole blood in K2EDTA tubes. For TCRbeta analysis, collaborator samples were shipped as frozen whole blood, as isolated PBMCs, or as DNA extracted from either sample type. Measured from the cysteine to the phenylalanine, the CDR3 is 16 residues long. Of all the DNA, just the CDR3 is kept, 48 bases in frame from base 1. Sequences MNHNY (CDR1) and SVGAGI (CDR2) are obtained from the germline V gene (reference sequence). The V end loses 0 bases and the J end loses 0 bases, and a stretch of 11 bases separates them. Sequences were obtained from peripheral blood. The origin of this receptor is a man between 45 and 60 years old with acute or convalescent COVID-19. The V gene is TRBV6-6 and the J gene is TRBJ1-2; the D gene is perhaps TRBD1, from 6 matching bases. The CDR3 in this case is CASSYSRQDSNYGYTF. At the DNA level, the sequence is TGTGCCAGCAGTTACTCCAGACAGGACTCTAACTATGGCTACACCTTC.